The clone carrying this T cell receptor (beta chain) was found a few times. Its cognate antigen is unknown. V was trimmed by 7 bases and J by 2 bases, leaving 15 bases between them. Per germline, CDR1 SQVTM and CDR2 ANQGSEA. This CDR3 is 14 amino acids long. MiXCR, run by TCRdb on the RT-PCR reads, gives a single entry per CDR3 protein. The table records hundreds of thousands of distinct CDR3 sequences, 12% to 15% of them present only once. This sample was taken from a study of response to subunit inactivated influenza vaccine. The study's findings and limits: The authors proposed limited new T cell recruitment per seasonal influenza vaccination.

This specimen was PBMCs from blood, taken 14 to 15 days before vaccination. The source of this sequence is a middle-aged man who received an inactivated influenza vaccine. The rearrangement joins TRBV29-1 to TRBJ2-1; D perhaps matches TRBD1 (6 bases). The CDR3 region is CSDLSRGPYNEQFF. The CDR3 DNA sequence: TGCAGCGACCTCTCCAGGGGCCCCTACAATGAGCAGTTCTTC.